One sample yielded the 20 T cell receptor beta chains listed below, sequenced in a study of blood T cell repertoires in COVID-19. Repertoires were generated with immunoSEQ multiplex PCR, while TCRdb's copy carries only in-frame clones and drops some. The repertoire holds approximately 30,000 clones, with nearly 85% as singletons. Sequencing was carried out using peripheral blood. The receptor source for this set is a man in his 70s with active COVID-19.

This clone turned up a few times. V usage is TRBV2 and J usage is TRBJ2-3, with 8 bases lining up with TRBD1. Losses at the gene ends were 7 bases for V and 1 base for J; bases not matched to a gene: 1. The CDR3 runs 13 residues. The germline gives CDR1 SNHLY, CDR2 FYNNEI. In nucleotides, the CDR3 is TGTGCCAGCAAGGACAGGGGCACAGATACGCAGTATTTT. This translates into CASKDRGTDTQYF.

J is TRBJ1-3 and V is TRBV5-1, with D perhaps TRBD1 (5 bases). The germline V gene encodes CDR1 SGHRS and CDR2 YFSETQ. Between the trimmed V and J ends, which lost 0 bases and 1 base, there was a span of 17 bases. This CDR3 contains 18 residues. For the CDR3, the DNA is TGCGCCAGCAGCTTGGCGCCGCCAGGGCCGGCTTCTGGAAACACCATATATTTT. This sequence encodes CASSLAPPGPASGNTIYF. The entire variable domain, with the rest obtained from reference TRBV5-1 and TRBJ1-3, is as follows: KAGVTQTPRYLIKTRGQQVTLSCSPISGHRSVSWYQQTPGQGLQFLFEYFSETQRNKGNFPGRFSGRQFSNSRSEMNVSTLELGDSALYLCASSLAPPGPASGNTIYFGEGSWLTVV.

The J gene is TRBJ1-6, the V gene TRBV2; D gene unclear. Germline V gene lookup returns CDR1 SNHLY and CDR2 FYNNEI. This CDR3 region has 16 residues. The germline V and J ends were trimmed by 2 bases and 3 bases, with 11 bases remaining between them. As DNA, the CDR3 is TGTGCCAGCAGTGAAAGAGGAGGGAGCTATAATTCACCCCTCCACTTT. Its translation is CASSERGGSYNSPLHF.

The genes are TRBV2 and TRBJ1-1; 8 nucleotides agree with TRBD1. Trimming at V came to 3 bases and at J to 1 base, leaving 10 bases not matched to a gene. The CDR3 length is 17 residues. Germline CDR1 is SNHLY and CDR2 is FYNNEI. The CDR3 coding sequence is TGTGCCAGCAGTGATAGACAGGGGTTGTTCGGGAACACTGAAGCTTTCTTT. As protein: CASSDRQGLFGNTEAFF.

This clone was found a few times. The rearrangement uses TRBV3-1 (or the pseudogene TRBV3-2) and TRBJ1-6; a possible D gene is TRBD1 (6 bases). The CDR3 is 14 residues long. Germline lookup yields CDR1 LGHDT and CDR2 YNNKEL (reference sequence). V was cut by 4 bases and J by 10 bases, with 14 bases left in between. The CDR3 loop is CASSRGGGRSPLHF. In DNA form, the CDR3 reads TGTGCCAGCAGCCGAGGGGGGGGTCGGTCACCCCTCCACTTT.

CDR3 residues: CASSPEGQVYGYTF. CDR3 nucleotides: TGCGCCAGCAGCCCGGAGGGACAGGTCTATGGCTACACCTTC. The chain recombines TRBV5-1 with TRBJ1-2; 8 nucleotides align to TRBD1. J gave up 4 bases and V 4 bases, and 6 bases lay outside the gene matches. Looked up from germline, CDR1 is SGHRS and CDR2 is YFSETQ. The CDR3 covers 14 residues.

This chain joins TRBV3-1 (or the pseudogene TRBV3-2) and TRBJ1-3; 8 positions match TRBD1. Germline V lookup: CDR1 LGHDT, CDR2 YNNKEL (reference sequence). Trimming took 4 bases from V and 3 from J; bases not matched to a gene: 8. CDR3 size: 16 residues. The CDR3: CASSLSTGAVGNTIYF. CDR3 in DNA: TGTGCCAGCAGCCTTTCGACAGGGGCCGTTGGAAACACCATATATTTT.

This clone was counted once. The chain carries TRBV5-1 and TRBJ2-7, with D unresolved. Germline V gene sequence: CDR1 SGHRS, CDR2 YFSETQ. The CDR3 is 13 amino acids. V dropped 0 bases and J dropped 5 bases, with 9 bases sitting between them. The CDR3 nucleotides are TGCGCCAGCAGCTTGGAGCCAACCCACGAGCAGTACTTC. Protein product: CASSLEPTHEQYF.

V gene TRBV19 combines with J gene TRBJ1-2; the D gene is possibly TRBD1 (5 bases). Deletions cut 4 bases from V and 8 bases from J, with 14 bases between. The CDR3 runs to 13 residues. CDR1 and CDR2 from the germline V gene are LNHDA and SQIVND (reference sequence). CDR3 nucleotides: TGTGCCAGTAGTACTGAAGGACATAACGGCTACACCTTC. Residues: CASSTEGHNGYTF.

The gene calls are TRBV28 and TRBJ2-1; the match to TRBD2 covers 15 bases. The CDR3 is 17 residues long. The trim removed 6 bases at V and 2 bases at J, leaving 5 bases unmatched. Germline loops: CDR1 MDHEN, CDR2 SYDVKM. The CDR3 region has the DNA TGTGCCAGCAGGCCGGGACTAGCGGGGGGTGCCTACAATGAGCAGTTCTTC. Residues: CASRPGLAGGAYNEQFF.

The chain links TRBV3-1 (or the pseudogene TRBV3-2) to TRBJ2-7; D ambiguous. This CDR3 has 14 amino acids. The V and J ends lost 1 base and 1 base respectively, with 8 bases between them. CDR1 LGHDT and CDR2 YNNKEL come from the germline V gene (reference sequence). CDR3 region: CASSQGSLSYEQYF. The CDR3 bases are TGTGCCAGCAGCCAAGGGTCTCTATCCTACGAGCAGTACTTC.

This rearrangement joins TRBV30 to TRBJ1-2, with TRBD1 identical over 7 bases. Germline V CDR1 and CDR2: GTSNPN, SVGIG (reference sequence). With 4 bases clipped from V and 5 bases from J, the junction kept 10 bases outside the gene matches. The CDR3 loop spans 14 amino acids. The CDR3 DNA is TGTGCCTGGAACCGGGACAGAAATTTTTATGGCTACACCTTC. Its protein product is CAWNRDRNFYGYTF. The full variable domain, with the rest looked up from reference TRBV30 and TRBJ1-2, is SQTIHQWPATLVQPVGSPLSLECTVEGTSNPNLYWYRQAAGRGLQLLFYSVGIGQISSEVPQNLSASRPQDRQFILSSKKLLLSDSGFYLCAWNRDRNFYGYTFGSGTRLTVV.

The rearrangement uses TRBV7-3 and TRBJ1-4; 12 bases are shared with TRBD1. Per the germline V gene, CDR1 is SGHTA and CDR2 is FQGTGA. The CDR3 has 19 amino acids. Losses at the gene ends were 2 bases for V and 2 bases for J; bases not matched to a gene: 9. As DNA, the CDR3 is TGTGCCAGCAGCTTACCGGGACAGGGGGCGTTAATGACTAATGAAAAACTGTTTTTT. This encodes CASSLPGQGALMTNEKLFF.

This chain uses TRBV28 with TRBJ1-4, with 8 bases identical to TRBD1. Germline loops: CDR1 MDHEN, CDR2 SYDVKM. V was pared by 2 bases and J by 0 bases, with 2 bases of the junction left unmatched. CDR3 length: 16 amino acids. The CDR3 DNA sequence: TGTGCCAGCAGTTTAGCAGGGGGCGCAACTAATGAAAAACTGTTTTTT. Amino acids: CASSLAGGATNEKLFF. Filled out from reference TRBV28 and TRBJ1-4, the complete variable domain reads DVKVTQSSRYLVKRTGEKVFLECVQDMDHENMFWYRQDPGLGLRLIYFSYDVKMKEKGDIPEGYSVSREKKERFSLILESASTNQTSMYLCASSLAGGATNEKLFFGSGTQLSVL.

This clone occurred a few times. The chain uses TRBV18 and TRBJ1-4; D remains unclear. Germline V CDR1 and CDR2: KGHSH, LQKENI. V dropped 1 base and J dropped 7 bases, with 16 bases sitting between them. The CDR3 runs 16 residues. CDR3 loop: CASSPQTPSRGEKLFF. CDR3 bases: TGTGCCAGCTCACCACAGACCCCAAGCCGAGGTGAAAAACTGTTTTTT.

The chain carries TRBV9 and TRBJ2-1; 9 bases agree with TRBD1. V lost 3 bases, J lost 7 bases, and 8 bases stayed unmatched. This CDR3 region has 15 residues. Germline V gene data show CDR1 as SGDLS and CDR2 as YYNGEE. This CDR3 is CASSDRDRVGNEQFF. DNA of the CDR3: TGTGCCAGCAGCGACCGGGACAGGGTTGGGAATGAGCAGTTCTTC. Full variable domain (remainder filled in from reference TRBV9 and TRBJ2-1): DSGVTQTPKHLITATGQRVTLRCSPRSGDLSVYWYQQSLDQGLQFLIQYYNGEERAKGNILERFSAQQFPDLHSELNLSSLELGDSALYFCASSDRDRVGNEQFFGPGTRLTVL.

The CDR3 coding sequence is TGCGCCAGCAGCTTGGTTGCTAGCGGGGGGGATACGCAGTATTTT. This gives the protein CASSLVASGGDTQYF. The genes are TRBV5-1 and TRBJ2-3, with 11 nucleotides matching TRBD2. Germline values: CDR1 SGHRS, CDR2 YFSETQ. The CDR3 extends over 15 amino acids. Trimming took 0 bases from V and 6 from J; bases not matched to a gene: 3. Supplemented by reference TRBV5-1 and TRBJ2-3, the full variable domain reads KAGVTQTPRYLIKTRGQQVTLSCSPISGHRSVSWYQQTPGQGLQFLFEYFSETQRNKGNFPGRFSGRQFSNSRSEMNVSTLELGDSALYLCASSLVASGGDTQYFGPGTRLTVL.

The chain combines TRBV5-1 with TRBJ2-3; 8 positions match TRBD2. CDR1 and CDR2 from the germline V gene are SGHRS and YFSETQ. CDR3 length equals 16 residues. Trimming cost V 0 bases and J 6 bases; bases outside gene matches: 9. Here the CDR3 DNA reads TGCGCCAGCAGCTTGGGTTCCGGGACTAGAGGGGATACGCAGTATTTT. Residues: CASSLGSGTRGDTQYF.

The chain employs TRBV19 and TRBJ1-2; D may be TRBD1 (5 bases). This CDR3 is built from 13 residues. Trimming shortened V by 6 bases and J by 3 bases, and 11 bases separated the two germline ends. Germline CDR1 reads LNHDA; CDR2 reads SQIVND (reference sequence). DNA of the CDR3: TGTGCCAGTAGACTCCGGGGGGACTATGGCTACACCTTC. Its protein product is CASRLRGDYGYTF.

The V call is TRBV4-3, the J call TRBJ2-1; TRBD2 might be the D (6 bases). Per the germline V gene, CDR1 is LGHNA and CDR2 is YSLEER. The CDR3 spans 16 residues. Trimming removed 0 bases from V and 9 bases from J, with 18 bases in between. Written as DNA, the CDR3 is TGCGCCAGCAGCCAAGATTTAATCAACGGGGGAGGTGAGCAGTTCTTC. Translated: CASSQDLINGGGEQFF.